This is a list of T cell receptor beta chains from one sample in a study of blood T cell repertoires in COVID-19. This table comes from immunoSEQ multiplex PCR, and its TCRdb copy is limited to in-frame clones, with some not included. Among about 320,000 clones listed, roughly 85% were seen once. Sequencing was performed on PBMCs or T cells enriched from blood (not recorded which). These receptor sequences come from a woman under 40 who had been exposed to COVID-19. The CDR3 runs from the conserved cysteine through the conserved F or W. D genes are given only for firm matches. Expanded clones are given a class, and other clones once, few, many or no size at all.

>-|TRBD1|TRBV7-9|TRBJ2-1
CASSSTGGNEQFF
TGTGCCAGCAGTTCGACAGGGGGGAATGAGCAGTTCTTC
>-|TRBD2|TRBV30|TRBJ2-1
CAWMSGRIPGEQFF
TGTGCCTGGATGAGCGGGAGGATCCCCGGTGAGCAGTTCTTC
>-|TRBD1|TRBV4-3|TRBJ1-6
CASSQTGTAIYNSPLHF
TGCGCCAGCAGCCAAACCGGGACAGCGATCTATAATTCACCCCTCCACTTT
>-|-|TRBV21-1|TRBJ1-4
CASSLRTGIYPEKLFF
TGTGCCAGCAGCCTCCGGACAGGCATATACCCAGAAAAACTGTTTTTT
>-|TRBD1|TRBV29-1|TRBJ2-1
CSVDRWYRTGVNEQFF
TGCAGCGTTGATCGCTGGTACAGGACAGGGGTAAATGAGCAGTTCTTC
>-|-|TRBV9|TRBJ1-2
CASSVVGTSYGYTF
TGTGCCAGCAGCGTAGTGGGGACAAGTTATGGCTACACCTTC
>-|-|TRBV13|TRBJ2-7
CASSSPRDFYEQYF
TGTGCCAGCAGCTCGCCCCGGGACTTCTACGAGCAGTACTTC
>-|-|TRBV5-1|TRBJ1-3
CASSQEGASGNTIYF
TGCGCCAGCAGTCAAGAGGGAGCCTCTGGAAACACCATATATTTT
>-|-|TRBV19|TRBJ1-2
CAGRQDTNYGYTF
TGTGCCGGACGACAGGACACCAACTATGGCTACACCTTC
>once|TRBD1|TRBV15|TRBJ2-1
CATSSPGQGVNNEQFF
TGTGCCACCAGCAGTCCGGGACAGGGAGTGAACAATGAGCAGTTCTTC
>-|-|TRBV11-1|TRBJ2-1
CASSQPSRNEQFF
TGTGCCAGCAGCCAACCCTCTAGGAATGAGCAGTTCTTC
>-|-|TRBV3-1/TRBV3-2|TRBJ2-5
CASSPTGVETQYF
TGTGCCAGCAGCCCCACGGGGGTAGAGACCCAGTACTTC
>-|TRBD2|TRBV7-2|TRBJ2-5
CASSLNPGRGRETQYF
TGTGCCAGCAGCTTAAATCCCGGGAGGGGGAGGGAGACCCAGTACTTC
>once|TRBD2|TRBV27|TRBJ2-5
CASSQRFGLAGGIQETQYF
TGTGCCAGCAGTCAGAGATTTGGACTAGCGGGAGGAATTCAAGAGACCCAGTACTTC
>-|-|TRBV6-5|TRBJ2-1
CASSYERLSYNEQFF
TGTGCCAGCAGTTACGAGCGCTTATCCTACAATGAGCAGTTCTTC
>-|-|TRBV30|TRBJ1-4
CAWDHQFNEKLFF
TGTGCCTGGGACCATCAGTTTAATGAAAAACTGTTTTTT
>-|TRBD1|TRBV7-9|TRBJ1-3
CASSVTGDSGNTIYF
TGTGCCAGCAGCGTCACAGGGGACTCTGGAAACACCATATATTTT
>-|TRBD2|TRBV7-3|TRBJ2-7
CASSLTAGGLEQYF
TGTGCCAGCAGCTTAACAGCGGGAGGGCTCGAGCAGTACTTC
>-|TRBD1|TRBV30|TRBJ2-2
CAWSRTGGVDTGELFF
TGTGCCTGGAGTCGAACAGGGGGCGTCGACACCGGGGAGCTGTTTTTT
>-|-|TRBV6-1|TRBJ1-5
CASSDRRESGPQHF
TGTGCCAGCAGTGACCGAAGGGAGAGCGGGCCCCAGCATTTT
>-|-|TRBV2|TRBJ2-7
CASSVSQVNSYEQYF
TGTGCCAGCAGTGTTTCACAGGTCAATTCCTACGAGCAGTACTTC
>-|TRBD1|TRBV10-3|TRBJ1-2
CAISESESGGYGYTF
TGTGCCATCAGTGAGTCTGAGTCAGGGGGCTATGGCTACACCTTC
>-|TRBD2|TRBV7-9|TRBJ2-3
CASSPLAGGSPDTQYF
TGTGCCAGCAGCCCCCTGGCGGGAGGATCCCCAGATACGCAGTATTTT
>-|TRBD2|TRBV2|TRBJ2-1
CASTQSGGMYNEQFF
TGTGCCAGCACCCAGAGCGGGGGGATGTACAATGAGCAGTTCTTC
>-|-|TRBV6-6|TRBJ1-2
CASSPRGNYGYTF
TGTGCCAGCAGCCCCCGAGGAAACTATGGCTACACCTTC
>few|TRBD2|TRBV5-1|TRBJ2-1
CASSFSGGSYNEQFF
TGCGCCAGCAGCTTTTCGGGGGGGTCTTACAATGAGCAGTTCTTC
>-|TRBD1|TRBV10-2|TRBJ2-5
CASSDPLLTGGVETQYF
TGCGCCAGCAGCGACCCTCTTCTCACAGGGGGCGTTGAGACCCAGTACTTC
>-|-|TRBV12-5|TRBJ2-3
CASSPARGVDTQYF
TGTGCTAGTTCCCCGGCTAGGGGTGTAGATACGCAGTATTTT
>-|-|TRBV18|TRBJ2-7
CASSRVGTYEQYF
TGTGCCAGCTCAAGGGTCGGGACCTACGAGCAGTACTTC
>once|TRBD1|TRBV30|TRBJ1-6
CAWKGQGNSPLHF
TGTGCCTGGAAAGGACAGGGAAATTCACCCCTCCACTTT